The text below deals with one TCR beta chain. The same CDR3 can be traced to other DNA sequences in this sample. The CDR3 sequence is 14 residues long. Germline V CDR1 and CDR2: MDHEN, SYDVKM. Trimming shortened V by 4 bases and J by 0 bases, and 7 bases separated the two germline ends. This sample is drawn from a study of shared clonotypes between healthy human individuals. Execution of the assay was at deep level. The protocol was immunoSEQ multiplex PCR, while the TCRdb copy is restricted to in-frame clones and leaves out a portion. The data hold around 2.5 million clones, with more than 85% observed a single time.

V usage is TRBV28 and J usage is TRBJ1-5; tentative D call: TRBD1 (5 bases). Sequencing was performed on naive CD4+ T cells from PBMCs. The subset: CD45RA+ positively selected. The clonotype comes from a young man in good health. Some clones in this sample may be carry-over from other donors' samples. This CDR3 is CASSSTVSNQPQHF. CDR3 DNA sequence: TGTGCCAGCAGTTCGACAGTTAGCAATCAGCCCCAGCATTTT.